The T cell receptor (beta chain) described here comes from a study of blood T cells in healthy people across ages. The germline CDR1 and CDR2 sequences are KGHSH and LQKENI. The CDR3 consists of 15 residues. Trimming cost V 3 bases and J 5 bases; bases outside gene matches: 4. Overall study findings and caveats: Naive and antigen-experienced cells could not be conclusively compared, given unsorted PBMCs. Those diversity estimates obtained from one million T cells were thought to be underestimates.

A second PCR of 7 to 11 cycles used a sample-barcoded 5' primer and a J-beta primer mix. In TCRdb, the 5' RACE reads were re-called with MiXCR into one record per CDR3 protein. Of 1.2 million to 1.5 million distinct CDR3 sequences listed, 59% are singletons. A word on this clonotype: Its matching antigen is unknown.

The TCR sequence derives from a man between 18 and 35 years old in good health. Material: blood. The V gene is TRBV18, the J gene TRBJ2-3, with 11 bases lining up with TRBD1. The CDR3: CASSPDRGLGDTQYF. For the CDR3, the DNA is TGTGCCAGCTCACCGGACAGGGGGCTTGGAGATACGCAGTATTTT.